This T cell receptor beta chain originates from a study of beta chain features in type 1 diabetes. Whole-study findings and limits: Shorter TCRB CDR3s, moderately but significantly so, were found in Type 1 diabetes patients in all four CD4+ subsets. It was among patients, rather than healthy donors, that naive, central memory and Treg TCRB repertoires appeared more similar.

Per germline, CDR1 SNHLY and CDR2 FYNNEI. V was clipped by 8 bases and J by 4 bases; unmatched bases: 11. The CDR3 extends over 16 amino acids. Reverse transcription of all isolated RNA meant that expressed TCRB transcripts were sequenced. Profiled with immunoSEQ multiplex PCR; TCRdb holds only in-frame clones, not every one. The sample consists of under 450,000 clones, roughly 16% of them appearing once. In the case of this clone: Its antigen remains unidentified.

Sorted populations all had greater than 98% purity. V gene TRBV2 combines with J gene TRBJ1-2; 12 nucleotides match TRBD1. This receptor was taken from a woman between 18 and 29 years old in good health. The sequencing sample was made of naive CD4+ T cells from blood. The DNA of the CDR3 is TGTGCCAGCCGGGGGACAGGGGGCGCTTCTTCCTATGGCTACACCTTC. This sequence encodes CASRGTGGASSYGYTF.